This T cell receptor (beta chain) was identified during a study of identical twins. Comment on this clonotype: Its target is not known.

Unique molecular identifiers were present on the cDNA, and a universal primer site came from template switching. TCRdb analysed the 5' RACE reads with MiXCR anew, one entry per CDR3 protein. Of some 1,700,000 distinct CDR3 sequences in the sample, about 30% were seen once. Study-level points and caveats: Within cord blood, abundant beta clonotypes carried fewer insertions, but memory repertoires showed no such trend.

The V end was cut by 1 base, the J end by 4 bases, with 8 bases between. The CDR3 extends over 14 amino acids. The germline V gene encodes CDR1 SNHLY and CDR2 FYNNEI. Material for sequencing was cord blood. The chain carries TRBV2 and TRBJ2-1, with D maybe TRBD2 (5 bases). The sequence was obtained from a newborn girl in good health. DNA for the CDR3: TGTGCCAGCAGTGAAGGCCGGGGTTACAATGAGCAGTTCTTC. This codes for CASSEGRGYNEQFF.